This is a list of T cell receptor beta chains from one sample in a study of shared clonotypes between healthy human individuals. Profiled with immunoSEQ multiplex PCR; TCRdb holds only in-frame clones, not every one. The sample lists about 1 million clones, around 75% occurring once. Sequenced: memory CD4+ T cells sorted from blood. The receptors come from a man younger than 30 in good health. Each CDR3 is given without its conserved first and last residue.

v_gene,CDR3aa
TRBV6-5,ASKVGRQGLEAF
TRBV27,ASSVDRVLSGYT
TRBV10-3,AISESMGASYEQY
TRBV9,ASSVLAGVSNEQF
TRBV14,ASSQLAAETQY
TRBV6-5,ASSYSVNQPQH
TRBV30,AWSPPSGQETQY
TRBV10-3,AISKGQLSAYEQY
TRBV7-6,ASSKDRGRKETQY
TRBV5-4,ASSPSSLSYEQY
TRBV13,ASSLGGYINTEAF
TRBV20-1,STSKAHEQY
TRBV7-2,ASSLDRGGLYEQY
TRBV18,ASSSGGGNQPQH
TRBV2,ASSVRAENTEAF
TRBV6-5,ASSRTGGSYEQY
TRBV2,ASSDRGLVYGYT
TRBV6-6,ASSDTDRRTEAF
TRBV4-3,ASSRSRIGNEKLF
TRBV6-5,ASRRTGHGYT
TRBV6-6,ASSYLGPQLGNTIY
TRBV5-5,ASKRDDFNSPLH
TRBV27,ASSFTLAQTTDTQY
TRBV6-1,ASSEGGSPLQY
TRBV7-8,ASSLRLDSEKLF
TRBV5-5,ASSLGRVRTNEKLF
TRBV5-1,ASSLAPRGNTEAF
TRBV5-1,ASSYTGGAVTGELF
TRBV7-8,ASSLSSYYNREGQPQH
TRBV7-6,ASSLSSTYNEQF
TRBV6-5,ASSSTSEQY
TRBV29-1,STRQGALNTEAF
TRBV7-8,ASSPRPAENEKLF
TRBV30,AFTGANVLT
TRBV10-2,ASSEPGQGNEQY
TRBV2,ASSADRYGDTQY
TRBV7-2,ASSQYGGEQF
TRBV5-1,ASRPDTNTEAF
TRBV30,AWTSWGNYGYT
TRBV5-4,ASSWGLAGGPGANVLT
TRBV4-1,ASSPQGGGGHYNEQF
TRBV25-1,ASSGTGINSPLH
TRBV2,ASSDRFSNQPQH
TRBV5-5,ASSPQGTGNTIY
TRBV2,ASRFKANSPLH
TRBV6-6,ASSLRLAGETGELF
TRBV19,ASRGRVYQPQH
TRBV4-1,ASSQVGAATDTQY
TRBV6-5,ASSYDQLRGYT
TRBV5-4,ASSLGGTGFGANVLT
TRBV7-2,ASSLTTTANTEAF
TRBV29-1,SVGALRGSTEAF
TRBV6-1,ASSGRGGGGNTGELF
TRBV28,ASKQGGFATNEKLF